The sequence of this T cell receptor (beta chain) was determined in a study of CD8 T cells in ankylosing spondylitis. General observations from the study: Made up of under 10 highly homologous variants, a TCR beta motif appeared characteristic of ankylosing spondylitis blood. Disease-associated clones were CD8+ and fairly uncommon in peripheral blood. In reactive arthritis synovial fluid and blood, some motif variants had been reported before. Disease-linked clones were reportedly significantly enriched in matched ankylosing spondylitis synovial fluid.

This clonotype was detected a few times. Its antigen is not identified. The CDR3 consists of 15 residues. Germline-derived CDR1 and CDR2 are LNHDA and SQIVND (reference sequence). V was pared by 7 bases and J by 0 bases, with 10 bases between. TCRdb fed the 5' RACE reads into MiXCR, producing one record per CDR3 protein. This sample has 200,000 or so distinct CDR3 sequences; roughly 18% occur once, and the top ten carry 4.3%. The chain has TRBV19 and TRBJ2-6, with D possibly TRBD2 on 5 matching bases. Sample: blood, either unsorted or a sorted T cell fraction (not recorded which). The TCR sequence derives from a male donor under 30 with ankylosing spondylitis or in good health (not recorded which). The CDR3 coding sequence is TGTGCCAGTAAGGAGGCGTACTCTGGGGCCAACGTCCTGACTTTC. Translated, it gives CASKEAYSGANVLTF.